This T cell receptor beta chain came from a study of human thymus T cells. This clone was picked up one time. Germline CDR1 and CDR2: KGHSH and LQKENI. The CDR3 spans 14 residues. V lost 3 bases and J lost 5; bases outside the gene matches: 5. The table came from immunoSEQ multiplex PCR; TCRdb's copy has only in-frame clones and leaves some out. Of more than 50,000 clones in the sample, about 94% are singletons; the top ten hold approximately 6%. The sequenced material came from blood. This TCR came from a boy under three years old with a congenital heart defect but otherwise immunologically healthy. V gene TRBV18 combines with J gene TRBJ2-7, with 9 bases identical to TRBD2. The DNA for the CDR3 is TGTGCCAGCTCACCGGGACTAGCTGTAGACGAGCAGTACTTC. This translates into CASSPGLAVDEQYF.